This TCR beta chain came from a study of blood T cell repertoires in COVID-19. About the research overall: There were acute and convalescent COVID-19 samples, and they came from the United States, Italy and Spain. Nucleic acid was either cDNA or gDNA, and it came from T cells, B-cell-depleted T cells, or PBMCs.

In the original analysis: How many nucleated cells were present was estimated from reference gene primer amplification. Measured with immunoSEQ multiplex PCR; TCRdb has only the in-frame clones, and not every one. The DNA gave D and trimming, while V, J and clone size come from that table. The repertoire consists of roughly 36,000 clones, with more than 80% occurring once and the leading ten covering roughly 4%. Trimming pared 2 bases from V and 5 bases from J, leaving 15 bases between. CDR3 size: 15 residues. The germline gives CDR1 LNHNV, CDR2 YYDKDF (reference sequence). This chain connects TRBV15 to TRBJ2-5, with a possible D match to TRBD2 (5 bases). The sequence was obtained from a man in his sixties with acute or convalescent COVID-19. Specimen: peripheral blood. CDR3 loop: CATSRNDGVLETQYF. The CDR3, as DNA: TGTGCCACCAGCAGAAACGACGGGGTCCTTGAGACCCAGTACTTC.